This T cell receptor (beta chain) was obtained from a study of control samples from healthy donors and cancer patients. From germline, CDR1 is MDHEN and CDR2 SYDVKM. Trimming shortened V by 2 bases and J by 2 bases, and 4 bases separated the two germline ends. CDR3 size: 14 residues. Method: immunoSEQ multiplex PCR; TCRdb's copy keeps in-frame clones and lacks some. The data show roughly 190,000 clones, around 91% seen once. V usage is TRBV28 and J usage is TRBJ2-6, with no clear D. The sequenced sample consisted of blood. The receptor's source is a woman aged 30 to 39 in good health. In DNA form, the CDR3 reads TGTGCCAGCAGTTTAGAGCCTGGGGCCAACGTCCTGACTTTC. Its translation: CASSLEPGANVLTF.